This TCR beta chain comes out of a study of blood T cell repertoires in COVID-19. Study summary: Acute and convalescent COVID-19 samples came from the United States, Italy and Spain. PBMCs, B-cell-depleted T cells, or T cells were the source of the cDNA or gDNA that made up the material.

Per the original methods: Estimation of nucleated cell counts relied on the amplification of reference gene primers. TCRdb's table, derived via immunoSEQ multiplex PCR, lists solely in-frame clones and lacks some. V and J calls plus clone size are reproduced from that table; the DNA served to infer D and trimming. Of 160,000 or so clones listed, around 91% were seen once; the top ten hold about 16%. This CDR3 region has 12 residues. Trimming took 8 bases from V and 10 from J, leaving 17 bases between them. Germline V gene lookup returns CDR1 LNHDA and CDR2 SQIVND (reference sequence). The TCR sequence derives from a woman aged 40 to 50 with acute or convalescent COVID-19. V usage is TRBV19 and J usage is TRBJ1-1, with D perhaps matching TRBD1 (5 bases). Sequenced: peripheral blood. The CDR3 sequence is CASGRAGYLAFF. CDR3 bases: TGTGCCAGTGGCCGGGCAGGGTATTTAGCTTTCTTT.